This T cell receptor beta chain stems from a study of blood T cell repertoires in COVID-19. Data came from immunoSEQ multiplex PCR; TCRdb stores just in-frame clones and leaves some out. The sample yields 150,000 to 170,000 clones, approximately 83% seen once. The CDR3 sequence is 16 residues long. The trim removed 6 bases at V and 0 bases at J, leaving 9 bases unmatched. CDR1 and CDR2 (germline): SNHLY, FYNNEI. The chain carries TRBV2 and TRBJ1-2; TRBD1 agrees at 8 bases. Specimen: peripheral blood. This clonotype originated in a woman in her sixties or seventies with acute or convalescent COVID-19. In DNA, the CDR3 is TGTGCCAGCAGCCGGACAGGGAGAGGAGCTAACTATGGCTACACCTTC. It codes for CASSRTGRGANYGYTF. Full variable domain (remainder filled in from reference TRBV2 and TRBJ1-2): EPEVTQTPSHQVTQMGQEVILRCVPISNHLYFYWYRQILGQKVEFLVSFYNNEISEKSEIFDDQFSVERPDGSNFTLKIRSTKLEDSAMYFCASSRTGRGANYGYTFGSGTRLTVV.